This T cell receptor beta chain was recovered during a study of blood T cell repertoires in COVID-19. The CDR3 consists of 13 residues. The V and J ends lost 4 bases and 5 bases respectively, with 9 bases between them. The V gene's germline CDR1 is SNHLY and CDR2 FYNNEI. Generated by immunoSEQ multiplex PCR, the TCRdb table keeps only in-frame clones and is missing some. The table has about 240,000 clones, roughly 89% seen once. The rearrangement uses TRBV2 and TRBJ2-1, with D possibly being TRBD2 (5 bases). The receptor's source is a woman aged 30 to 39 who had recovered from COVID-19. Sequenced: PBMCs or T cells enriched from blood (not recorded which). CDR3 loop: CASSVSSDNEQFF. The CDR3 bases are TGTGCCAGCAGTGTTAGTAGCGACAATGAGCAGTTCTTC.